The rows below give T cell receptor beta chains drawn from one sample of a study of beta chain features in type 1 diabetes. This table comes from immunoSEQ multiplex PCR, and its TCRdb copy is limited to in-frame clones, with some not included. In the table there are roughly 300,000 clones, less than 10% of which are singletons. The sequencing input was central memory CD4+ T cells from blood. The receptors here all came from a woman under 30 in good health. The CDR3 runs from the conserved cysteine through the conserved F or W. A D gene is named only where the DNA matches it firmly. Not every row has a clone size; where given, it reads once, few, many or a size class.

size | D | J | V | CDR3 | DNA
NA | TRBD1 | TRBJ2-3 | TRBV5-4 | CASSLLTGGEDTQYF | TGTGCCAGCAGCTTGTTAACAGGGGGCGAGGATACGCAGTATTTT
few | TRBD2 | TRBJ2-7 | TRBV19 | CASSTTAGVTYEQYF | TGTGCCAGTAGTACTACAGCGGGAGTAACCTACGAGCAGTACTTC
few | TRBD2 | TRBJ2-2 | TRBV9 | CASSVRAGRGTGELFF | TGTGCCAGCAGCGTACGCGCCGGGAGGGGTACCGGGGAGCTGTTTTTT
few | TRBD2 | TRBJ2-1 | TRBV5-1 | CASSPAGGSSYNEQFF | TGCGCCAGCAGCCCGGCGGGCGGGAGCTCCTACAATGAGCAGTTCTTC
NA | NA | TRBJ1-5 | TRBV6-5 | CANQPQHF | TGCGCCAATCAGCCCCAGCATTTT
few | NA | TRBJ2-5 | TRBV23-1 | CASSAQIRGETQYF | TGCGCCAGCAGCGCCCAAATAAGGGGAGAGACCCAGTACTTC
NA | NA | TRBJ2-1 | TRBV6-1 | CASVWGTNEQFF | TGTGCCAGCGTTTGGGGAACCAATGAGCAGTTCTTC
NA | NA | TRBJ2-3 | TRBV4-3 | CASSHGLTTDTQYF | TGCGCCAGCAGCCACGGACTTACCACAGATACGCAGTATTTT
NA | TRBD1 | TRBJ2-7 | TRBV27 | CASSLPGTALSEQYF | TGTGCCAGCAGTTTACCCGGGACAGCCCTTTCGGAGCAGTACTTC
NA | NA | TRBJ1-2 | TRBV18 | CASSPIGPSAYGYTF | TGTGCCAGCTCACCAATCGGACCCTCTGCCTATGGCTACACCTTC
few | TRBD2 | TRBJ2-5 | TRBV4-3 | CASSQGASGEEETQYF | TGCGCCAGCAGCCAAGGAGCTAGCGGGGAGGAAGAGACCCAGTACTTC
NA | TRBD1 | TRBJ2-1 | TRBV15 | CATSRDQDRVGEQFF | TGTGCCACCAGCAGAGATCAGGACAGGGTCGGTGAGCAGTTCTTC
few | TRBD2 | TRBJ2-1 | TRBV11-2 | CASSLPSGSSSEQFF | TGTGCCAGCAGCTTACCTAGCGGGAGCAGTAGTGAGCAGTTCTTC
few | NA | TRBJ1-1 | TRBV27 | CASSPWGVNTEAFF | TGTGCCAGCTCCCCCTGGGGGGTCAACACTGAAGCTTTCTTT
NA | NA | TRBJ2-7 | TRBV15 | CATSRDLGYEQYF | TGTGCCACCAGCAGAGACTTGGGATACGAGCAGTACTTC
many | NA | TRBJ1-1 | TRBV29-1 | CSAVNTEAFF | TGCAGCGCTGTGAACACTGAAGCTTTCTTT
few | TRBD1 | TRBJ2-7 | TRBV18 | CASSPQGASYEQYF | TGTGCCAGCTCACCACAGGGGGCCTCCTACGAGCAGTACTTC
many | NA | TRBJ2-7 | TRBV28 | CASRTGQGNPYEQYF | TGTGCCAGCAGAACTGGGCAGGGAAACCCCTACGAGCAGTACTTC
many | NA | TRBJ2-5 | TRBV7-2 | CASSGRRVRTEETQYF | TGTGCCAGCAGCGGCCGCAGGGTGCGGACGGAAGAGACCCAGTACTTC
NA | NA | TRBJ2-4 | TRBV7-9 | CASSLGGGVDIQYF | TGTGCCAGCAGCTTAGGTGGGGGAGTGGACATTCAGTACTTC
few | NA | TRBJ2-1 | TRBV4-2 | CASSQTLGTLLFF | TGTGCCAGCAGCCAAACCCTCGGGACTTTACTGTTCTTC
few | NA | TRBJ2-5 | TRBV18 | CASSPVQGRGETQYF | TGTGCCAGCTCACCGGTACAGGGTCGTGGGGAGACCCAGTACTTC
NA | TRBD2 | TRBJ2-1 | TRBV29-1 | CSAQSTLAGGARHEQFF | TGCAGCGCACAATCAACTCTAGCGGGAGGCGCTAGGCATGAGCAGTTCTTC
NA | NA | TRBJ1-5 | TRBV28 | CASSSGLHAQHF | TGTGCCAGCAGCTCGGGACTCCATGCCCAGCATTTT
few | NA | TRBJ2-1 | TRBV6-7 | CARLQVPEQFF | TGTGCCAGGTTACAGGTTCCTGAGCAGTTCTTC
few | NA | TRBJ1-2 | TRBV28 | CASSLASRENGYTF | TGTGCCAGCAGTTTAGCCAGCCGGGAGAATGGCTACACCTTC
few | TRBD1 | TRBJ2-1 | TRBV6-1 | CASDRGNEQFF | TGTGCCAGTGACAGGGGGAATGAGCAGTTCTTC
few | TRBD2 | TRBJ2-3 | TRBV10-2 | CASSESGLAGDRNTQYF | TGCGCCAGCAGTGAGTCCGGCCTAGCGGGAGACCGAAATACGCAGTATTTT
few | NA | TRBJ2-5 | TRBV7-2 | CASSMVPHETQYF | TGTGCCAGCAGCATGGTCCCACATGAGACCCAGTACTTC
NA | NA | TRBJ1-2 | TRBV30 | CAWISQSYRKTYGYTF | TGTGCCTGGATCTCTCAGAGTTATAGAAAGACCTATGGCTACACCTTC
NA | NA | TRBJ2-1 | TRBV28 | CASTLLGGGGYNEQFF | TGTGCCAGCACCTTACTTGGCGGAGGAGGCTACAATGAGCAGTTCTTC
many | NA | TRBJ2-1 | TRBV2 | CASSLFIAEQFF | TGTGCCAGCAGTCTTTTTATAGCGGAGCAGTTCTTC
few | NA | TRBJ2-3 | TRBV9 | CASSVSSHTQYF | TGTGCCAGCAGCGTATCCTCCCATACGCAGTATTTT
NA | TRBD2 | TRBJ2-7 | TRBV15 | CATSRDIGLVPVEQYF | TGTGCCACCAGCAGAGATATCGGACTAGTCCCAGTTGAGCAGTACTTC
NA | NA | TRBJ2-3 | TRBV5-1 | CASTILDGTDTQYF | TGCGCCAGCACCATATTAGATGGCACAGATACGCAGTATTTT
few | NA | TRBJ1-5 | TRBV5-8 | CASSLASGTRNNQPQHF | TGTGCCAGCAGCTTGGCTTCAGGGACGAGGAATAATCAGCCCCAGCATTTT
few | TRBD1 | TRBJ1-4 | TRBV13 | CASSHRGSQEKLFF | TGTGCCAGCAGTCACAGGGGGAGTCAAGAAAAACTGTTTTTT
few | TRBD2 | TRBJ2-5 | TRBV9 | CASSALGLAGAGETQYF | TGTGCCAGCAGCGCGCTAGGACTAGCGGGAGCGGGAGAGACCCAGTACTTC
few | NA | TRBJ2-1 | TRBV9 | CASSVGAQSYNEQFF | TGTGCCAGCAGCGTAGGCGCGCAATCCTACAATGAGCAGTTCTTC
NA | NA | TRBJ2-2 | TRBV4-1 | CASSQVVAGLNTGELFF | TGCGCCAGCAGCCAAGTCGTGGCAGGGCTGAACACCGGGGAGCTGTTTTTT
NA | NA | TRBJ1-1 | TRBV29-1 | CSGQVGEGLAFF | TGCAGCGGCCAGGTGGGGGAAGGTTTGGCTTTCTTT
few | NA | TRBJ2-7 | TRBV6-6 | CASRQPPGQTLF | TGTGCCAGCAGGCAACCCCCGGGACAAACACTCTTC
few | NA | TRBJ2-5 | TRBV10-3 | CAISGWGSKETQYF | TGTGCCATCAGTGGTTGGGGGAGCAAAGAGACCCAGTACTTC
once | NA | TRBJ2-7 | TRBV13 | CASSPQMGWGTPYEQYF | TGTGCCAGCAGCCCCCAAATGGGCTGGGGGACCCCCTACGAGCAGTACTTC
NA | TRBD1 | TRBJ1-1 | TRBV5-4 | CASSAGGWGDTEAFF | TGTGCCAGCAGCGCAGGGGGCTGGGGGGACACTGAAGCTTTCTTT